This TCR beta chain derives from a study of T cell responses to AZD1222 COVID-19 vaccine. Findings of the study overall: At 160-218 and 743-854, vaccine-associated CD4 TCRs were dominant, and they spanned spike. Only a handful of AZD1222 recipients, several in all, had baseline seropositivity.

As to this clone: Antigen: not known.

The method was immunoSEQ multiplex PCR; TCRdb's version includes in-frame clones alone and lacks a portion of them. This sample carries roughly 70,000 clones, 80% to 95% of them seen once, and the ten largest clones take approximately 6%. The CDR3 covers 13 residues. Germline values: CDR1 SEHNR, CDR2 FQNEAQ (reference sequence). V shed 0 bases and J shed 9 bases, with 10 bases lying between them. Here the sequenced sample was peripheral blood, taken 28 days after the second dose of the MenACWY control vaccine. The chain joins TRBV7-9 to TRBJ2-3, with D tentatively TRBD2 (5 bases). This receptor was identified in an adult who received the MenACWY meningococcal vaccine as a control. CDR3 in DNA: TGTGCCAGCAGCTTAGCGGAGGTAGACACGCAGTATTTT. It translates to CASSLAEVDTQYF.